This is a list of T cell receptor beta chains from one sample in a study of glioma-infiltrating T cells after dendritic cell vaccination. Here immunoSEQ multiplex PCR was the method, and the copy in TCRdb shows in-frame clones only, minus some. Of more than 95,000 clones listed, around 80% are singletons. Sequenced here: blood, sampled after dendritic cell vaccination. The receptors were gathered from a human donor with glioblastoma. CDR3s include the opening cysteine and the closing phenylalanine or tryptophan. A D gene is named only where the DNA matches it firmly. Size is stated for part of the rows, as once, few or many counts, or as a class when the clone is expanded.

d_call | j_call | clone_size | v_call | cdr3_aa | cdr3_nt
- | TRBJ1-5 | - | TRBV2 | CASSAHRDTYSNQPQHF | TGTGCCAGCAGTGCCCACCGGGACACCTATAGCAATCAGCCCCAGCATTTT
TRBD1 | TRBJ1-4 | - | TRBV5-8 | CASSLTGGAEKLFF | TGTGCCAGCAGCCTAACAGGGGGCGCGGAAAAACTGTTTTTT
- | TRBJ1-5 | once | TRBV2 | CASRGGSAGQPQHF | TGTGCCAGTAGGGGGGGGTCCGCTGGTCAGCCCCAGCATTTT
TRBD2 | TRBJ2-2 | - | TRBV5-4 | CASSTGTSGRIGELFF | TGTGCCAGCAGCACTGGGACTAGCGGGAGGATCGGGGAGCTGTTTTTT
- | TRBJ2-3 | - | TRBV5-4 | CASSLVAPSTDTQYF | TGTGCCAGCAGCTTGGTGGCACCTAGCACAGATACGCAGTATTTT
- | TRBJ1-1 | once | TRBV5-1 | CASSFSPAGATEAFF | TGCGCCAGCAGCTTTTCCCCGGCAGGGGCCACTGAAGCTTTCTTT
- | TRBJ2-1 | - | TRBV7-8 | CASTLTVSYNEQFF | TGTGCCAGCACCCTGACAGTTTCCTACAATGAGCAGTTCTTC
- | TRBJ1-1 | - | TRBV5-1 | CASSAGGRGTEAFF | TGCGCCAGCAGCGCGGGGGGTAGGGGTACTGAAGCTTTCTTT
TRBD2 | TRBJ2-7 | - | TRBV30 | CAWSGGSPYEQYF | TGTGCCTGGAGTGGCGGGAGTCCCTACGAGCAGTACTTC
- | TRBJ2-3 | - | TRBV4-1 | CASSQVTGSTDTQYF | TGCGCCAGCAGCCAAGTTACAGGGAGCACAGATACGCAGTATTTT
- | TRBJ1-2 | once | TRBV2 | CASSPHSQGIYGYTF | TGTGCCAGCAGCCCCCACTCCCAGGGGATCTATGGCTACACCTTC
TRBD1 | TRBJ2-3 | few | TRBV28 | CASSRQGMNTQYF | TGTGCCAGCAGTCGACAGGGGATGAATACGCAGTATTTT
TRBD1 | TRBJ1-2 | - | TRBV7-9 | CASSVLTGVGYTF | TGTGCCAGCAGCGTTCTCACAGGGGTCGGCTACACCTTC
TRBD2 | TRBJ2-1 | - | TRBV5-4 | CASSLAGGYEQFF | TGTGCCAGCAGCTTGGCGGGGGGGTATGAGCAGTTCTTC
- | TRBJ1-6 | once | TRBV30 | CAWSVKGSYNSPLHF | TGTGCCTGGAGTGTAAAGGGGTCCTATAATTCACCCCTCCACTTT
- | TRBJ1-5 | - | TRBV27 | CASIGESYSNQPQHF | TGTGCCAGCATTGGAGAAAGCTATAGCAATCAGCCCCAGCATTTT
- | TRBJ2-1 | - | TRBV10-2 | CASSERGARNMEQFF | TGCGCCAGCAGTGAGCGGGGGGCGCGAAATATGGAGCAGTTCTTC
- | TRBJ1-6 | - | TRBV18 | CASSPQGDSPLHF | TGTGCCAGCTCACCACAGGGGGATTCACCCCTCCACTTT
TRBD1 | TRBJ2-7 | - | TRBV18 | CASSPGQLKTYEQYF | TGTGCCAGCTCACCGGGACAGCTAAAAACCTACGAGCAGTACTTC
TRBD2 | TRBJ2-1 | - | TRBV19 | CASTVAGGPYNEQFF | TGTGCCAGTACCGTAGCGGGAGGGCCCTACAATGAGCAGTTCTTC
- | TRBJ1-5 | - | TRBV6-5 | CASSVGGISNQPQHF | TGTGCCAGCTCCGTCGGAGGGATTAGCAATCAGCCCCAGCATTTT
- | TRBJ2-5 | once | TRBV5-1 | CASSLGGGRETQYF | TGCGCCAGCAGCTTGGGGGGGGGCCGGGAGACCCAGTACTTC
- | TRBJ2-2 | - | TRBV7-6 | CASSLGPSTGELFF | TGTGCCAGCAGCCTAGGCCCTAGCACCGGGGAGCTGTTTTTT
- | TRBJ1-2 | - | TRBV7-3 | CASSFRGGSLFF | TGTGCCAGCAGCTTTCGGGGGGGCAGCCTTTTCTTC
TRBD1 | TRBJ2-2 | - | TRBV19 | CASSLGQARTGELFF | TGTGCCAGTAGCCTGGGACAGGCTAGGACCGGGGAGCTGTTTTTT
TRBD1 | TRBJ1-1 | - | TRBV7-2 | CASSLAGGGITEAFF | TGTGCCAGCAGCTTAGCAGGGGGCGGGATCACTGAAGCTTTCTTT
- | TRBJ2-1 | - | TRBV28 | CASSSLFNNEQFF | TGTGCCAGCAGTTCCCTCTTTAACAATGAGCAGTTCTTC
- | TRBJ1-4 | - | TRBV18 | CASYAESTNEKLFF | TGTGCCAGCTACGCGGAGTCAACTAATGAAAAACTGTTTTTT
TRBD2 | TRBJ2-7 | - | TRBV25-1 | CASSLSGGGLGEQYF | TGTGCCAGCAGTCTCTCCGGGGGGGGACTAGGGGAGCAGTACTTC
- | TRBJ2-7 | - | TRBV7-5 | CARSLARGRSGYEQYF | TGTGCCAGAAGCTTAGCTAGGGGGCGAAGTGGCTACGAGCAGTACTTC
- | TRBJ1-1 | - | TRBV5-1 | CASRLQGWGTEAFF | TGCGCCAGCAGGCTACAGGGTTGGGGGACTGAAGCTTTCTTT
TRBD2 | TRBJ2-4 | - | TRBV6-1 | CASRPLAGGPRIQYF | TGTGCCAGCAGACCACTAGCGGGGGGGCCTCGCATTCAGTACTTC
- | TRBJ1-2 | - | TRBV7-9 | CASRFFPGYGYTF | TGTGCCAGCAGATTCTTCCCAGGGTATGGCTACACCTTC
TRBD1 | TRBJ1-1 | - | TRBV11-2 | CASSLGRDRKNTEAFF | TGTGCCAGCAGCTTAGGGCGGGACAGGAAGAACACTGAAGCTTTCTTT
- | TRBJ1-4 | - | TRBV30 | CAWSYHEKLFF | TGTGCCTGGAGCTACCATGAAAAACTGTTTTTT
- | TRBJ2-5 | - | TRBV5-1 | CASRTAGAMQETQYF | TGCGCCAGCAGAACCGCGGGGGCCATGCAAGAGACCCAGTACTTC
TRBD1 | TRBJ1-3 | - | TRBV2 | CASSVVDRVRGNTIYF | TGTGCCAGCAGCGTCGTGGACAGGGTGAGAGGAAACACCATATATTTT
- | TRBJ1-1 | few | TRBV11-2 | CASSLEAGITEAFF | TGTGCCAGCAGCTTAGAGGCAGGGATAACTGAAGCTTTCTTT
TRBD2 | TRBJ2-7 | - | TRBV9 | CASSRDYSYEQYF | TGTGCCAGCAGCCGGGACTACTCCTACGAGCAGTACTTC
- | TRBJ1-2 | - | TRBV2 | CASSAPFLRQAASNYGYTF | TGTGCCAGCAGTGCCCCCTTTTTAAGACAGGCCGCGTCGAACTATGGCTACACCTTC
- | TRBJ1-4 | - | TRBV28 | CASSRGVGWEKLFF | TGTGCCAGCTCACGGGGGGTGGGATGGGAAAAACTGTTTTTT
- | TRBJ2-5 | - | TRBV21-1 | CASSKAQGEETQYF | TGTGCCAGCAGCAAAGCTCAGGGGGAAGAGACCCAGTACTTC
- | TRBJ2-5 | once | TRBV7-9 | CASSLARDQETQYF | TGTGCCAGCAGCTTAGCACGGGACCAAGAGACCCAGTACTTC
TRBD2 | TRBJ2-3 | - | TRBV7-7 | CASSLGVAGPGTDTQYF | TGTGCTAGCAGCTTAGGGGTAGCGGGGCCGGGGACAGATACGCAGTATTTT
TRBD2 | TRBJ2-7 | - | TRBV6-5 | CASSYSSSGRHYEQYF | TGTGCCAGCAGTTACTCGAGTAGCGGGAGGCACTACGAGCAGTACTTC
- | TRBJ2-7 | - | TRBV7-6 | CASSLLGGVTYEQYF | TGTGCCAGCAGCTTATTAGGGGGGGTTACCTACGAGCAGTACTTC
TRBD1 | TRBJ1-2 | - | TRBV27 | CASSLSHQGGVGYTF | TGTGCCAGCAGTCTATCCCACCAGGGGGGTGTTGGCTACACCTTC
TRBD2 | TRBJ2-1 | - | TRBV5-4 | CASSPGTSADNEQFF | TGTGCCAGCAGCCCCGGGACTAGCGCAGACAATGAGCAGTTCTTC
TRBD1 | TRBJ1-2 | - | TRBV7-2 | CASSSRTGTNYGYTF | TGTGCCAGCAGCTCCCGGACAGGCACTAACTATGGCTACACCTTC
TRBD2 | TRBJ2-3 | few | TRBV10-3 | CAISELAGGHIDTQYF | TGTGCCATCAGTGAACTAGCGGGGGGGCATATAGATACGCAGTATTTT
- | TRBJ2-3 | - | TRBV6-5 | CASSTLSEGWNTQYF | TGTGCCAGCAGCACCCTTAGTGAGGGTTGGAATACGCAGTATTTT
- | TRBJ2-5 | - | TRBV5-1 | CASSLVVTGQETQYF | TGCGCCAGCAGCTTGGTGGTCACAGGGCAAGAGACCCAGTACTTC
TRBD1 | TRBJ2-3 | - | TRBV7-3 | CASSLRGRGRGDTQYF | TGTGCCAGCAGCCTAAGGGGCAGGGGGCGTGGAGATACGCAGTATTTT
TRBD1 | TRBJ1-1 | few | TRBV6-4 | CASKGQAMNTEAFF | TGTGCCAGCAAGGGACAGGCTATGAACACTGAAGCTTTCTTT
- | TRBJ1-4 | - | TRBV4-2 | CASSQAGGQDEKLFF | TGTGCCAGCAGCCAAGCCGGGGGGCAGGATGAAAAACTGTTTTTT
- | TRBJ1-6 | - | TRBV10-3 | CATGGGGSPLHF | TGTGCCACGGGGGGAGGGGGATCACCCCTCCACTTT